These T cell receptor beta chains were read from a single sample in a study of T cell responses to AZD1222 COVID-19 vaccine. The table came from immunoSEQ multiplex PCR; TCRdb's copy has only in-frame clones and leaves some out. The table lists 150,000 to 250,000 clones, roughly 90% of them singletons. Sequencing was performed on peripheral blood, taken 28 days after the second AZD1222 dose. Receptor source: an adult who received the AZD1222 COVID-19 vaccine. Each CDR3 is given without its conserved first and last residue.

j_call: TRBJ2-2
v_call: TRBV2
cdr3_aa: ASSELGPGELF

j_call: TRBJ2-4
v_call: TRBV20-1
cdr3_aa: SASIPGHAY

j_call: TRBJ2-7
v_call: TRBV27
cdr3_aa: ASSPRPLSSYEQY

j_call: TRBJ2-2
v_call: TRBV29-1
cdr3_aa: SVSVWTGELF

j_call: TRBJ1-1
v_call: TRBV7-9
cdr3_aa: ASSPTRGEEAF

j_call: TRBJ2-7
v_call: TRBV19
cdr3_aa: ASSADTGFNYEQY

j_call: TRBJ2-2
v_call: TRBV30
cdr3_aa: AWSRGVVGELF

j_call: TRBJ2-2
v_call: TRBV4-3
cdr3_aa: ASSQGVGQGNTGELF

j_call: TRBJ2-6
v_call: TRBV2
cdr3_aa: ASSPGRSGANVLT

j_call: TRBJ2-7
v_call: TRBV28
cdr3_aa: ASRVGQGSYEQY

j_call: TRBJ1-1
v_call: TRBV27
cdr3_aa: ASSSGFNTEAF

j_call: TRBJ1-1
v_call: TRBV18
cdr3_aa: ASSPKAGTEAF

j_call: TRBJ1-1
v_call: TRBV9
cdr3_aa: ASSADPLRGATEAF

j_call: TRBJ1-1
v_call: TRBV6-5
cdr3_aa: ASRRGKRNTEAF

j_call: TRBJ2-1
v_call: TRBV7-3
cdr3_aa: ANLLAGKGNEQF

j_call: TRBJ2-1
v_call: TRBV7-2
cdr3_aa: ASSFAGYYNEQF

j_call: TRBJ1-2
v_call: TRBV7-2
cdr3_aa: ASSLAGTAYYGYT

j_call: TRBJ1-2
v_call: TRBV28
cdr3_aa: ASSLSGTGSGYGYT

j_call: TRBJ1-6
v_call: TRBV5-5
cdr3_aa: ASSLGDTGGISPLH

j_call: TRBJ2-4
v_call: TRBV5-1
cdr3_aa: ASSLDGGLKNIQY

j_call: TRBJ1-1
v_call: TRBV27
cdr3_aa: ASSPENTEAF

j_call: TRBJ2-7
v_call: TRBV30
cdr3_aa: AWSGAETGEQY

j_call: TRBJ2-7
v_call: TRBV5-1
cdr3_aa: ASSYGAPAGLEQY

j_call: TRBJ1-5
v_call: TRBV6-2/TRBV6-3
cdr3_aa: ASSTPGTGKRSNQPQH

j_call: TRBJ1-1
v_call: TRBV7-9
cdr3_aa: ASSLFRGDTEAF

j_call: TRBJ2-7
v_call: TRBV27
cdr3_aa: ASRLAGATYEQY

j_call: TRBJ1-5
v_call: TRBV27
cdr3_aa: ASSPRINQPQH

j_call: TRBJ2-1
v_call: TRBV7-3
cdr3_aa: ASSSAMSGGHEQF

j_call: TRBJ2-7
v_call: TRBV6-5
cdr3_aa: ASSRQGHEQY

j_call: TRBJ2-7
v_call: TRBV2
cdr3_aa: ASNPRGQGVYEQY

j_call: TRBJ2-7
v_call: TRBV28
cdr3_aa: ASSLGQGGHEQY

j_call: TRBJ2-1
v_call: TRBV7-9
cdr3_aa: ASSPPGQHYNEQF

j_call: TRBJ1-5
v_call: TRBV2
cdr3_aa: ASSRDSNSNQPQH

j_call: TRBJ2-1
v_call: TRBV7-2
cdr3_aa: ASSTPGTSAINEQF

j_call: TRBJ1-2
v_call: TRBV28
cdr3_aa: ASTPASETNYGYT

j_call: TRBJ2-3
v_call: TRBV7-3
cdr3_aa: ASSKQGSTDTQY

j_call: TRBJ2-3
v_call: TRBV3-1/TRBV3-2
cdr3_aa: ASSQRQRNTDTQY

j_call: TRBJ1-5
v_call: TRBV12-5
cdr3_aa: ASAFPGIEPQH

j_call: TRBJ2-1
v_call: TRBV9
cdr3_aa: ASSTGFRGVRDIAGEQF

j_call: TRBJ2-2
v_call: TRBV24-1
cdr3_aa: ATSGGARGGELF

j_call: TRBJ1-5
v_call: TRBV27
cdr3_aa: ASSGRAHQPQH

j_call: TRBJ1-3
v_call: TRBV9
cdr3_aa: ASSVLEAGNTIY

j_call: TRBJ1-1
v_call: TRBV19
cdr3_aa: ASRYRDTEAF

j_call: TRBJ2-7
v_call: TRBV28
cdr3_aa: ASRRYHEQY

j_call: TRBJ1-6
v_call: TRBV5-4
cdr3_aa: ASSSRTGADSPLH

j_call: TRBJ1-2
v_call: TRBV19
cdr3_aa: ASSPLGAAGGYGYT

j_call: TRBJ2-5
v_call: TRBV10-1
cdr3_aa: ASSSGRGETQY

j_call: TRBJ1-5
v_call: TRBV6-4
cdr3_aa: ASSGARGQPQH

j_call: TRBJ1-1
v_call: TRBV11-3
cdr3_aa: ASSFTGERFREAF

j_call: TRBJ1-5
v_call: TRBV12-2
cdr3_aa: ASRLGRRERPQH

j_call: TRBJ2-4
v_call: TRBV11-2
cdr3_aa: ASSLLGRAKNIQY

j_call: TRBJ2-2
v_call: TRBV9
cdr3_aa: ASSVVGLNTGELF

j_call: TRBJ2-1
v_call: TRBV9
cdr3_aa: ASSESGRDNEQF

j_call: TRBJ2-3
v_call: TRBV10-3
cdr3_aa: AISESGLPTDTQY

j_call: TRBJ1-1
v_call: TRBV19
cdr3_aa: ASTLGGGAMIEAF

j_call: TRBJ2-7
v_call: TRBV10-3
cdr3_aa: AISGRRGEYEQY

j_call: TRBJ2-7
v_call: TRBV6-5
cdr3_aa: ASGRQGAREQY

j_call: TRBJ1-5
v_call: TRBV7-9
cdr3_aa: ASSRTGGSGQPQH

j_call: TRBJ1-6
v_call: TRBV25-1
cdr3_aa: ASHSRSYNSPLH

j_call: TRBJ2-3
v_call: TRBV11-2
cdr3_aa: ASTTWGGRTDTQY